The 7 T cell receptor beta chains below all came from one sample that was sequenced in a study of OX40 agonist ivuxolimab in advanced cancers. The protocol was immunoSEQ multiplex PCR, while the TCRdb copy is restricted to in-frame clones and leaves out a portion. The sample has 57,000 or so clones, around 84% seen once. The sample was CD4+ or CD8+ T cells sorted from blood, taken in a trial of the OX40 agonist ivuxolimab. These receptors were obtained from an adult with an advanced solid tumor such as melanoma, head and neck, liver or kidney cancer.

The table lists this clone with a count of one. The V call is TRBV19, the J call TRBJ2-1; 12 positions agree with TRBD2. V lost 9 bases and J lost 2; bases outside the gene matches: 11. The CDR3 is 17 residues long. Germline CDR1 LNHDA, CDR2 SQIVND (reference sequence). The CDR3 loop reads CASNGLAGRGAYNEQFF. CDR3 coding DNA: TGTGCCAGCAACGGACTAGCGGGGCGGGGCGCCTACAATGAGCAGTTCTTC. The whole variable domain, filled in from reference TRBV19 and TRBJ2-1, reads DGGITQSPKYLFRKEGQNVTLSCEQNLNHDAMYWYRQDPGQGLRLIYYSQIVNDFQKGDIAEGYSVSREKKESFPLTVTSAQKNPTAFYLCASNGLAGRGAYNEQFFGPGTRLTVL.

The chain carries TRBV4-2 and TRBJ2-5, with D possibly TRBD1 on 5 matching bases. Deletions cut 0 bases from V and 5 bases from J, with 16 bases between. Per germline, CDR1 LGHNA and CDR2 YNFKEQ. The CDR3 loop spans 16 amino acids. Here the CDR3 reads CASSQEESNRGETQYF. The CDR3 DNA follows: TGTGCCAGCAGCCAAGAAGAATCGAATAGGGGTGAGACCCAGTACTTC.

The table lists this clone with a few counts. The V call is TRBV7-2, the J call TRBJ1-2; D perhaps matches TRBD1 (6 bases). The CDR3 loop spans 12 amino acids. Trimming cost V 5 bases and J 8 bases, with 12 bases left between them. Germline CDR1 SGHTA, CDR2 FQGNSA. CDR3 loop: CASSPGVRGYTF. In DNA form, the CDR3 reads TGTGCCAGCAGCCCAGGGGTGAGGGGCTACACCTTC.

CDR3 protein: CASSWTANYGYTF. DNA for the CDR3: TGTGCCAGCAGTTGGACAGCTAACTATGGCTACACCTTC. The rearrangement links TRBV2 to TRBJ1-2, with D possibly matching TRBD1 (6 bases). The CDR3 contains 13 residues. Per the germline V gene, CDR1 is SNHLY and CDR2 is FYNNEI. Trimming stripped 5 bases from V and 0 bases from J, with 7 bases between.

The gene calls are TRBV19 and TRBJ2-5, with 11 bases lining up with TRBD1. Germline values: CDR1 LNHDA, CDR2 SQIVND (reference sequence). The CDR3 is 15 amino acids. The J segment lost 4 bases and the V segment lost 5 bases, leaving 6 bases of the junction unmatched. Here the CDR3 reads CASSVGQGARETQYF. As DNA, the CDR3 is TGTGCCAGTAGTGTCGGACAGGGGGCTAGAGAGACCCAGTACTTC.

The V and J genes are TRBV18 and TRBJ2-3; TRBD2 might be the D (7 bases). The germline CDR1 and CDR2 sequences are KGHSH and LQKENI. Trimming left V 1 base short and J 3 bases short, with 20 bases between. There are 18 residues in the CDR3. This CDR3 reads CASSPLRRPGGKTDTQYF. The CDR3 DNA follows: TGTGCCAGCTCACCACTGCGGCGTCCGGGGGGCAAAACAGATACGCAGTATTTT. The whole variable domain, remainder taken from reference TRBV18 and TRBJ2-3, is NAGVMQNPRHLVRRRGQEARLRCSPMKGHSHVYWYRQLPEEGLKFMVYLQKENIIDESGMPKERFSAEFPKEGPSILRIQQVVRGDSAAYFCASSPLRRPGGKTDTQYFGPGTRLTVL.

J is TRBJ1-4 and V is TRBV6-6, with 7 nucleotides matching TRBD1. Germline assignment: CDR1 MNHNY and CDR2 SVGAGI (reference sequence). V lost 6 bases, J lost 2 bases, and 6 bases stayed unmatched. There are 15 residues in the CDR3. The CDR3 reads CASRRTGATNEKLFF. CDR3 coding DNA: TGTGCCAGCAGGCGCACAGGGGCCACTAATGAAAAACTGTTTTTT.